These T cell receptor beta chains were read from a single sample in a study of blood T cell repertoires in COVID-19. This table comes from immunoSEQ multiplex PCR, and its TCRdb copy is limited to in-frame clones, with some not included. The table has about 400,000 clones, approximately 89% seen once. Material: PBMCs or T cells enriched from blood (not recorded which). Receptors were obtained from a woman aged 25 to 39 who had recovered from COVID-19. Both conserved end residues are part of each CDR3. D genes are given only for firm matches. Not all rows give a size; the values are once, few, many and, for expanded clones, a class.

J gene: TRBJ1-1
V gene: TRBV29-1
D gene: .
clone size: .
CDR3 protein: CSVRQAGTEAFF
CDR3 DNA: TGCAGCGTCAGACAGGCGGGCACTGAAGCTTTCTTT

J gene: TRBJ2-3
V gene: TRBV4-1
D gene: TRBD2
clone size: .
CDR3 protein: CASSQLGGGRDTQYF
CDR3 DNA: TGCGCCAGCAGCCAACTGGGCGGGGGTCGGGATACGCAGTATTTT

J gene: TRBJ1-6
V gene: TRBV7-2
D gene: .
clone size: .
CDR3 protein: CASSLGLRKRDNSPLHF
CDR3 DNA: TGTGCCAGCAGCTTGGGACTACGGAAGAGGGATAATTCACCCCTCCACTTT

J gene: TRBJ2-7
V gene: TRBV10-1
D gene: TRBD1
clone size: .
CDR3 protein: CASSEPGTGEQYF
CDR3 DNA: TGCGCCAGCAGTGAGCCCGGGACAGGTGAGCAGTACTTC

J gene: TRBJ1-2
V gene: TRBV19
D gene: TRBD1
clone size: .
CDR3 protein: CASNIHRGPLYGYTF
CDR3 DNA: TGTGCCAGTAATATCCACAGGGGGCCCCTCTATGGCTACACCTTC

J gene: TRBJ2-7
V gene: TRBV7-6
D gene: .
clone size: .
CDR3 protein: CASSLNSRVEQYF
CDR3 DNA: TGTGCCAGCAGCTTAAACAGCAGGGTCGAGCAGTACTTC

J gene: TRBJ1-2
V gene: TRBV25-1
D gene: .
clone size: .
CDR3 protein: CASSEGRIGYTF
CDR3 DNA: TGTGCCAGCAGTGAGGGCCGCATTGGCTACACCTTC

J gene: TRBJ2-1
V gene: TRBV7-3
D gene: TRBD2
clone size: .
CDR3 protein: CASSYTPGLANEQFF
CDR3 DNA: TGTGCCAGCAGCTACACTCCGGGACTAGCAAATGAGCAGTTCTTC

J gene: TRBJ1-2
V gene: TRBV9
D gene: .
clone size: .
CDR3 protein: CASSVSGSGYTF
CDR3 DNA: TGTGCCAGCAGCGTGTCGGGGAGCGGCTACACCTTC

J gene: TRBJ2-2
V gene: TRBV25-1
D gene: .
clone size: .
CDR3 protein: CASSEERTANTGELFF
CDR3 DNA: TGTGCCAGCAGCGAAGAGAGGACAGCCAACACCGGGGAGCTGTTTTTT

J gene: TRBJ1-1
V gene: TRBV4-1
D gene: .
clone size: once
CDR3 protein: CASSQAPVNTEAFF
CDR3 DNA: TGCGCCAGCAGCCAAGCCCCGGTAAACACTGAAGCTTTCTTT

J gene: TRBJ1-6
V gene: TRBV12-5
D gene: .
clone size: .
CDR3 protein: CASGLGAGSNSPLHF
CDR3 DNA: TGTGCTAGTGGTTTGGGGGCAGGGTCTAATTCACCCCTCCACTTT

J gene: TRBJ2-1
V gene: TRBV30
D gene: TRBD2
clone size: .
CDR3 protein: CARSVGIFRVAGGPSYNEQFF
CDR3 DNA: TGTGCCCGGAGTGTAGGGATTTTCCGGGTAGCGGGAGGGCCCTCCTACAATGAGCAGTTCTTC

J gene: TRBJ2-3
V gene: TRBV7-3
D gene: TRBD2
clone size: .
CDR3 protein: CASSPVTGTSGGGTQYF
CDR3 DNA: TGTGCCAGCAGCCCCGTGACCGGGACTAGCGGCGGGGGTACGCAGTATTTT

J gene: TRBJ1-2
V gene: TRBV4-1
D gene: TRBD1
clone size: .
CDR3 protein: CASSQLDRGLDMWYGYTF
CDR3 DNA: TGCGCCAGCAGCCAACTAGACAGGGGGCTAGATATGTGGTATGGCTACACCTTC